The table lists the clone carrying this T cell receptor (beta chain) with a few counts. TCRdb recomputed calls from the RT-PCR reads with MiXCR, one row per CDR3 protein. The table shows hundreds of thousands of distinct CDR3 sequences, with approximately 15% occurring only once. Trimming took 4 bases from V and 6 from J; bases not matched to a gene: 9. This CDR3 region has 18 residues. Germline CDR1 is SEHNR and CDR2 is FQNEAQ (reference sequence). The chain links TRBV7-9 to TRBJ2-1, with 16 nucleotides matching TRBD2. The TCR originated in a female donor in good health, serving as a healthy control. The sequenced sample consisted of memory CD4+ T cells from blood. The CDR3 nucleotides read TGTGCCAGCAGCTGGGGACTAGCGGGAGGGCCGTCTAGCAATGAGCAGTTCTTC. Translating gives CASSWGLAGGPSSNEQFF.